This entry lists 5 T cell receptor beta chains sequenced from one sample in a study of patients and donors after allogeneic stem cell transplantation. TCRdb reanalysed the RT-PCR reads using MiXCR and keeps one entry per CDR3 protein. The table has hundreds of thousands of distinct CDR3 sequences, about 14% seen once. What was sequenced was blood, either unsorted or a sorted T cell fraction (not recorded which). The receptor set was obtained from a human donor who was either an allogeneic HSCT recipient or a stem cell or donor lymphocyte infusion donor (not recorded which). It is not recorded whose cells these are; they may come from a transplant donor.

This clonotype was seen more than once but under ten times. V gene TRBV5-4 combines with J gene TRBJ2-7; TRBD1 might be the D (5 bases). Germline V gene sequence: CDR1 SGHNT, CDR2 YYREEE (reference sequence). The CDR3 length is 14 residues. V was clipped by 4 bases and J by 5 bases, with 16 bases between them. CDR3 loop: CASSPRAARHEQYF. CDR3 coding DNA: TGTGCCAGCAGCCCCAGGGCAGCCCGCCACGAGCAGTACTTC.

This clonotype was counted between two and nine times. The chain couples TRBV7-2 to TRBJ2-2; TRBD1 matches 7 bases. After removal of 6 bases from V and 4 bases from J, the junction contained 8 bases not matched to a gene. This CDR3 spans 15 amino acids. Germline assignment: CDR1 SGHTA and CDR2 FQGNSA. The CDR3 loop reads CASSFGTASTGELFF. The CDR3 coding sequence is TGTGCCAGCAGTTTTGGGACAGCCTCCACCGGGGAGCTGTTTTTT.

This clonotype was picked up a small number of times. V usage is TRBV5-6 and J usage is TRBJ1-6; D is possibly TRBD1 (6 bases). The germline gives CDR1 SGHDT, CDR2 YYEEEE. V lost 7 bases and J lost 2, with 13 bases in between. This CDR3 contains 15 residues. As DNA, the CDR3 is TGTGCCAGCGGCCACGGGGGCCCCTATAATTCACCCCTCCACTTT. It specifies CASGHGGPYNSPLHF.

This clonotype showed up many times. The chain has TRBV2 and TRBJ1-4; D possibly corresponds to TRBD1 (5 bases). Germline values: CDR1 SNHLY, CDR2 FYNNEI. The CDR3 consists of 14 residues. V was cut by 3 bases and J by 10 bases, with 15 bases left in between. The CDR3, as DNA: TGTGCCAGCAGTGAGGGCGGGGCGAGAGGAAAACTGTTTTTT. Its translation is CASSEGGARGKLFF.

This clonotype has just a few counts. The chain combines TRBV6-5 with TRBJ1-1; D gene unclear. The CDR3 contains 17 residues. Between the trimmed V and J ends, which lost 2 bases and 1 base, there was a span of 17 bases. Germline-derived CDR1 and CDR2 are MNHEY and SVGAGI. The CDR3 nucleotides are TGTGCCAGCAGTTACGTAGCCGCTCTCCTAGGGAACACTGAAGCTTTCTTT. Encoded protein: CASSYVAALLGNTEAFF.